Detailed here is one TCR beta chain. The clone's antigen remains unknown. Base qualities are not provided; no much larger clone lies one nucleotide away. CDR1 and CDR2, looked up from the germline V gene (reference sequence), are DFQATT and SNEGSKA. The CDR3 measures 11 amino acids from cysteine to phenylalanine. Only the CDR3 DNA is retained, 33 bases long and in frame from the first base. The junction shows trimming of 0 bases on V and 13 bases on J, plus 10 bases between the germline ends. This specimen's treatment or condition label, interpreted: approximately 18 received Ad26.COV2.S at low or high dose, single or two shots; about 5 received placebo; per-sample allocation not given. Repertoires of vaccine and placebo recipients were sequenced from samples taken on day 63 after the first injection. Between 29 July and 7 August 2020, Cohort 1b enrolled about 27 adults aged 18-55 years at one site in Boston, USA. As a vaccine, Ad26.COV2.S was a replication-incompetent adenovirus type 26 vector that expressed a prefusion-stabilized SARS-CoV-2 spike protein derived from the original Wuhan strain.

The immunoSEQ Assay was used to sequence TCRbeta CDR3 regions. After extraction, genomic DNA underwent amplification by bias-controlled multiplex PCR, followed by high-throughput sequencing. The study's own analysis went as follows. To quantify the absolute abundance of every unique TCRbeta CDR3 region, sequences were collapsed and filtered. T cell fraction was estimated by normalizing TCRbeta template counts to usable DNA, with usable DNA measured through amplification of reference genes found in all nucleated cells. Repertoire TCRs were annotated as SARS-CoV-2-specific by exact matching of V gene, CDR3 amino acid sequence and J gene to a known reactive TCR set. The reference SARS-CoV-2 TCR set came from MIRA and was filtered for enrichment in COVID-19-positive ImmuneCODE repertoires, removing public or cross-reactive TCRs. Using the MIRA antigens, annotated TCRs were further analysed by specific ORF or by position within an ORF. Breadth was defined as the number of annotated unique rearrangements divided by the total number of unique productive rearrangements, and depth was defined as the summed frequency of the annotated unique rearrangements. Two-sided Wilcoxon rank-sum tests were used to compare TCR breadth between groups. The immuneACCESS repertoire file appears here via TCRdb, limited to in-frame rearrangements. These files lack a portion of the clones; in checked studies, under half of the deficit traces to unresolved V genes, and the cause of the others is not known. V and J calls and clone size follow that table, whereas D and trimming were derived from the DNA. The sample includes 330,000 or so clones, with roughly 88% observed a single time. The ten biggest clones cover over 5% of the sample.

This sample was taken from a study of Ad26.COV2.S vaccination and SARS-CoV-2 variants (TCRdb year 2021). General notes on the study: Donors in the vaccine arm were drawn from COV1001, a phase I-IIa trial of Ad26.COV2.S in healthy adults that was multicentre, randomized, double-blind and placebo-controlled. Blinding of investigators to trial group allocation was maintained during experiments and outcome assessment. A total of approximately 32 samples were included in the TCR-sequenced set, comprising around 19 Ad26.COV2.S vaccine recipients, 5 placebo recipients and 8 SARS-CoV-2 convalescent individuals. Trial participants were randomized into five groups of five: low-dose or high-dose Ad26.COV2.S given once or twice, or placebo on both occasions. TCRbeta repertoire sequencing was used to assess the specificity and breadth of SARS-CoV-2-reactive T cell receptors after Ad26.COV2.S vaccination. Ad26.COV2.S was administered intramuscularly at 5 x 10^10 or 1 x 10^11 viral particles, either as a single shot or as two shots given 56 days apart.

The study at large found these results: Higher spike-specific TCR breadth was observed in Ad26.COV2.S recipients than in placebo recipients (P = 0.0014). After vaccination, spike-specific CD8+ and CD4+ T cell responses were reported to show substantial breadth. Comparable non-spike TCR breadth was observed between vaccine and placebo recipients, consistent with only spike being contained in the vaccine. The study was not powered to compare responses between vaccine doses or regimens. It was noted by the authors that total T cell responses may have been underestimated by the TCR breadth and depth analyses.

The sequence is built from TRBV20-1 and TRBJ2-1; the D segment may tentatively be TRBD1 or TRBD2, each giving 5 matched bases. The source was peripheral blood, collected in a trial of Ad26.COV2.S vaccine versus placebo. This sequence originates from a person aged 18-60 years who received the Ad26.COV2.S COVID-19 vaccine or a placebo. CDR3 region: CSARDRDLQFF. The sequenced DNA: TGCAGTGCTAGAGACCGGGACCTACAGTTCTTC.